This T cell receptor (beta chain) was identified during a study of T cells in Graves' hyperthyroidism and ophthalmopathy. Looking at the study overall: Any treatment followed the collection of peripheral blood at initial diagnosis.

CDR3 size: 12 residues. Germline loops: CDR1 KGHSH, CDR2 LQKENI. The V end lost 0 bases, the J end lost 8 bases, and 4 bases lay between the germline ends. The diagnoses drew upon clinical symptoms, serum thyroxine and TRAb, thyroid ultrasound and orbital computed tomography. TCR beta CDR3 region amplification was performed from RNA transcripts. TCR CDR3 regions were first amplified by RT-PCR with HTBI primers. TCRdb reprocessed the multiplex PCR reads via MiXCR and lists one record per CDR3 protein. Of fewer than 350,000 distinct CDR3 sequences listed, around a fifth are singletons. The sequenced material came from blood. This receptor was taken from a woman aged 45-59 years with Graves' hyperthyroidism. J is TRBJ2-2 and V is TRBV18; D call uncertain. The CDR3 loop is CASSPPMGELFF. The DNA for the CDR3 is TGTGCCAGCTCACCACCGATGGGGGAGCTGTTTTTT.